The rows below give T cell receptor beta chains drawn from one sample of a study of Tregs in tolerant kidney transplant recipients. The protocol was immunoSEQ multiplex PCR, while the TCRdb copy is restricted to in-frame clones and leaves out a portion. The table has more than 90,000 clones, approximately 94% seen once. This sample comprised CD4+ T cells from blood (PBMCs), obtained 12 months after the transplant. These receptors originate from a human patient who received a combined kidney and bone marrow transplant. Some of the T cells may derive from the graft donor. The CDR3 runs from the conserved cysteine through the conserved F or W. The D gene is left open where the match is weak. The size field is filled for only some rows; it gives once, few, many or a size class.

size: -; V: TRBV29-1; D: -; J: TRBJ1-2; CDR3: CSVENPTVYGYTF; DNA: TGCAGCGTTGAGAACCCGACAGTCTATGGCTACACCTTC
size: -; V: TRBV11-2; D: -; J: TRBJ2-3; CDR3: CASSSVWGVTDTQYF; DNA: TGTGCCAGCAGCTCAGTTTGGGGGGTAACAGATACGCAGTATTTT
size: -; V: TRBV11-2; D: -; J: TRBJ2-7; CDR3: CASSPTQGKGSYEQYF; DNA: TGTGCCAGCAGCCCGACCCAGGGGAAAGGGTCCTACGAGCAGTACTTC
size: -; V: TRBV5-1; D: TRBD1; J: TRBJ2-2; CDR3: CASSLTGLNTGELFF; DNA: TGCGCCAGCAGCCTGACAGGGCTCAACACCGGGGAGCTGTTTTTT
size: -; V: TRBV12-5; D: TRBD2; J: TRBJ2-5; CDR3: CASGSGAGAIQETQYF; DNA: TGTGCTAGTGGTTCTGGAGCGGGAGCAATCCAAGAGACCCAGTACTTC
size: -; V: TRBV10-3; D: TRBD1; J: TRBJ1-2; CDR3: CAISGRDRDRSYNYGYTF; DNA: TGTGCCATCAGCGGGAGAGACCGGGACAGGTCATATAACTATGGCTACACCTTC
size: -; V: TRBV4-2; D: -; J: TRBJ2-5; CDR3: CASSQERGSETQYF; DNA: TGTGCCAGCAGCCAAGAACGGGGATCTGAGACCCAGTACTTC
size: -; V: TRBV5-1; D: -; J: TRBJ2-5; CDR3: CASTSRAYETQYF; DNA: TGCGCCAGCACTTCGAGGGCGTACGAGACCCAGTACTTC
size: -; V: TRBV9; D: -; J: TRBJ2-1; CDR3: CASSVAPLGHISYNEQFF; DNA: TGTGCCAGCAGCGTAGCCCCATTGGGACACATCTCCTACAATGAGCAGTTCTTC
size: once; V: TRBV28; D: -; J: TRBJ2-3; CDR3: CASSSWGGQGDTQYF; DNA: TGTGCCAGCAGTTCTTGGGGGGGGCAGGGAGATACGCAGTATTTT